This T cell receptor (beta chain) originates from a study of brain T cells in children with intractable seizures. The V end lost 7 bases, the J end lost 15 bases, and 13 bases lay between the germline ends. CDR3 length equals 10 residues. Germline-derived CDR1 and CDR2 are MGHDK and SYGVNS. Assay: immunoSEQ multiplex PCR; the TCRdb copy retains only in-frame clones and omits some. The repertoire consists of hundreds of thousands of clones, with about 93% occurring once and the leading ten covering 4.5% to 7%. Time point in this sample: blood from clinic visit 5 months post-surgery; TSC patient then seizure free.

The chain has TRBV25-1 and TRBJ1-5; possibly TRBD1 for D (6 bases). The sequences come from peripheral blood, collected approximately 5 months after surgery. This clonotype was sampled from a boy younger than two with tuberous sclerosis and intractable seizures. The CDR3 here is CASTGQPRHF. CDR3 DNA sequence: TGTGCCAGCACCGGACAGCCGAGGCATTTT.